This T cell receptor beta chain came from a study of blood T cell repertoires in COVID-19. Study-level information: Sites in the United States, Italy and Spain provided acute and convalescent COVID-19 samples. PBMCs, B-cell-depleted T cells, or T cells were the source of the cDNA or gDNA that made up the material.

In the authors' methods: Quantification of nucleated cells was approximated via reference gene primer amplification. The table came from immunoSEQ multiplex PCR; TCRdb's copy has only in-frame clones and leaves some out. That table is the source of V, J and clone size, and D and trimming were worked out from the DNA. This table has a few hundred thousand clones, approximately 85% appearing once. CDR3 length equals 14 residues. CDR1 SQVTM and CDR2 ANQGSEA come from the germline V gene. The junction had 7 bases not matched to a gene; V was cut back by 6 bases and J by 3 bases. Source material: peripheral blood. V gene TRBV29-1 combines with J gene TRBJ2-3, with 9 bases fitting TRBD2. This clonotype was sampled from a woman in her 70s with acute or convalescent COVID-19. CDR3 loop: CSVERGVGTDTQYF. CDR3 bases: TGCAGCGTGGAGCGGGGGGTCGGTACAGATACGCAGTATTTT.